This T cell receptor beta chain was sequenced for a study of human T cells and chemical hapten exposure. Study-level background: Small pooled library volume differences mainly caused per-sample TCR yield variation.

V lost 3 bases to trimming and J lost 0 bases, with 14 bases between them. CDR1 ENHRY and CDR2 SYGVKD come from the germline V gene. The CDR3 covers 16 residues. This clonotype was recorded a few times. MiXCR, applied by TCRdb to the RACE reads, yields one record per CDR3 protein. In the table there are about 380,000 distinct CDR3 sequences, 4.5% to 6% of which are singletons. Time point reported: pre-sensitization, week 0. Treatment here: therapeutic diphenylcyclopropenone sensitization with weekly scalp DPC. The authors extracted total RNA from unfractionated whole blood. The receptor was isolated from a woman aged 50 to 60 with alopecia areata. Some clones in this sample may be carry-over from other donors' samples. Specimen: whole blood, collected in connection with sensitization to the hapten diphenylcyclopropenone (DPC). This sequence joins TRBV10-3 and TRBJ1-2, with D possibly matching TRBD1 (5 bases). The CDR3, as DNA: TGTGCCATCAGTGACCCCGACAGTTCAGCTAACTATGGCTACACCTTC. It yields the protein CAISDPDSSANYGYTF.